Listed below are T cell receptor beta chains from one sample, sequenced in a study of sequential checkpoint blockade in melanoma. Sequenced by immunoSEQ multiplex PCR; TCRdb stores in-frame clones only, minus some. The sample holds 15,000 to 20,000 clones; about two thirds are singletons and the top ten take approximately 20%. The specimen comprised CD8+ T cells sorted from blood (inferred from file names), sampled from a patient given nivolumab and ipilimumab in sequence. The receptors derive from a human donor with melanoma. The CDR3 runs from the conserved cysteine through the conserved F or W. The D gene is left open where the match is weak. Size is stated for part of the rows, as once, few or many counts, or as a class when the clone is expanded.

j_gene: TRBJ1-2; abundance: -; v_gene: TRBV7-9; len: 14; d_gene: -; CDR3aa: CASSLAQGAGGYTF; CDR3nt: TGTGCCAGCAGCTTAGCACAGGGAGCGGGGGGCTACACCTTC
j_gene: TRBJ2-7; abundance: -; v_gene: TRBV6-5; len: 14; d_gene: -; CDR3aa: CASSEFFGGDEQYF; CDR3nt: TGTGCCAGCAGTGAATTTTTCGGAGGGGACGAGCAGTACTTC
j_gene: TRBJ1-4; abundance: -; v_gene: TRBV11-2; len: 15; d_gene: -; CDR3aa: CASSPMTVTEEKLFF; CDR3nt: TGTGCCAGCAGCCCTATGACCGTGACGGAGGAAAAACTGTTTTTT
j_gene: TRBJ1-1; abundance: -; v_gene: TRBV29-1; len: 13; d_gene: -; CDR3aa: CSVERPGNPEAFF; CDR3nt: TGCAGCGTTGAACGACCGGGAAACCCTGAAGCTTTCTTT
j_gene: TRBJ2-1; abundance: -; v_gene: TRBV19; len: 13; d_gene: TRBD2; CDR3aa: CASGTSGRNEQFF; CDR3nt: TGTGCCAGTGGGACTAGCGGGAGGAATGAGCAGTTCTTC
j_gene: TRBJ2-7; abundance: -; v_gene: TRBV27; len: 16; d_gene: -; CDR3aa: CASSLLTELPVYEQYF; CDR3nt: TGTGCCAGCAGTTTATTGACGGAGCTGCCTGTGTACGAGCAGTACTTC
j_gene: TRBJ1-1; abundance: -; v_gene: TRBV4-2; len: 16; d_gene: -; CDR3aa: CASSAEPNGWNTEAFF; CDR3nt: TGTGCCAGCAGCGCGGAACCGAACGGGTGGAACACTGAAGCTTTCTTT
j_gene: TRBJ2-7; abundance: -; v_gene: TRBV28; len: 17; d_gene: TRBD1; CDR3aa: CASEGTGGYLFTYEQYF; CDR3nt: TGTGCCAGCGAGGGGACAGGGGGCTACCTTTTCACCTACGAGCAGTACTTC
j_gene: TRBJ1-1; abundance: -; v_gene: TRBV9; len: 15; d_gene: -; CDR3aa: CASSVGRGRNTEAFF; CDR3nt: TGTGCCAGCAGCGTAGGGAGGGGCCGGAACACTGAAGCTTTCTTT
j_gene: TRBJ2-3; abundance: -; v_gene: TRBV5-6; len: 13; d_gene: -; CDR3aa: CAGASGFTDTQYF; CDR3nt: TGTGCGGGGGCTAGCGGATTCACAGATACGCAGTATTTT
j_gene: TRBJ2-7; abundance: few; v_gene: TRBV5-1; len: 14; d_gene: -; CDR3aa: CASSLGGGYSEQYF; CDR3nt: TGCGCCAGCAGCTTGGGGGGCGGTTATAGCGAGCAGTACTTC
j_gene: TRBJ1-5; abundance: large; v_gene: TRBV6-5; len: 14; d_gene: -; CDR3aa: CASSVNRGNQPQHF; CDR3nt: TGTGCCAGCAGCGTAAATAGGGGGAATCAGCCCCAGCATTTT
j_gene: TRBJ2-7; abundance: -; v_gene: TRBV6-5; len: 16; d_gene: TRBD1; CDR3aa: CASSYFGQGATYEQYF; CDR3nt: TGTGCCAGCAGTTACTTTGGACAGGGGGCTACCTACGAGCAGTACTTC
j_gene: TRBJ2-5; abundance: few; v_gene: TRBV30; len: 10; d_gene: -; CDR3aa: CAWGGLVQYF; CDR3nt: TGTGCCTGGGGGGGACTGGTGCAGTACTTC
j_gene: TRBJ1-1; abundance: -; v_gene: TRBV18; len: 15; d_gene: -; CDR3aa: CASSPPSWGTGEAFF; CDR3nt: TGTGCCAGCTCACCACCGTCTTGGGGAACGGGAGAAGCTTTCTTT
j_gene: TRBJ1-1; abundance: -; v_gene: TRBV19; len: 11; d_gene: -; CDR3aa: CASSIRQKAFF; CDR3nt: TGTGCCAGTAGTATAAGACAGAAAGCTTTCTTT
j_gene: TRBJ2-1; abundance: -; v_gene: TRBV7-9; len: 16; d_gene: TRBD2; CDR3aa: CASSSRVGRGATEQFF; CDR3nt: TGTGCCAGCAGCTCTAGGGTGGGGCGGGGGGCGACTGAGCAGTTCTTC
j_gene: TRBJ2-2; abundance: -; v_gene: TRBV10-1; len: 15; d_gene: -; CDR3aa: CASSENRQNTGELFF; CDR3nt: TGCGCCAGCAGTGAGAATCGACAAAACACCGGGGAGCTGTTTTTT
j_gene: TRBJ2-2; abundance: once; v_gene: TRBV5-1; len: 16; d_gene: -; CDR3aa: CASSLVRLSNTGELFF; CDR3nt: TGCGCCAGCAGCTTGGTGCGGTTATCGAACACCGGGGAGCTGTTTTTT
j_gene: TRBJ1-2; abundance: -; v_gene: TRBV4-1; len: 17; d_gene: TRBD1; CDR3aa: CASSQDLGTGGAGGYTF; CDR3nt: TGCGCCAGCAGCCAAGATCTTGGGACAGGGGGCGCGGGAGGCTACACCTTC
j_gene: TRBJ2-5; abundance: -; v_gene: TRBV7-2; len: 18; d_gene: TRBD2; CDR3aa: CASSLARRTSGNEETQYF; CDR3nt: TGTGCCAGCAGCTTAGCGCGGAGAACTAGCGGGAATGAGGAGACCCAGTACTTC
j_gene: TRBJ2-7; abundance: -; v_gene: TRBV6-5; len: 13; d_gene: -; CDR3aa: CASAQSLAGEQYF; CDR3nt: TGTGCCAGTGCCCAGTCGCTCGCGGGGGAGCAGTACTTC
j_gene: TRBJ1-1; abundance: -; v_gene: TRBV10-3; len: 13; d_gene: TRBD1; CDR3aa: CAISTGVYTEAFF; CDR3nt: TGTGCCATCAGCACAGGGGTGTACACTGAAGCTTTCTTT
j_gene: TRBJ2-7; abundance: -; v_gene: TRBV19; len: 15; d_gene: TRBD1; CDR3aa: CASSIALGQAYEQYF; CDR3nt: TGTGCCAGTAGTATAGCCCTGGGACAGGCCTACGAGCAGTACTTC
j_gene: TRBJ1-5; abundance: few; v_gene: TRBV4-1; len: 18; d_gene: -; CDR3aa: CASSQAPADSGGNQPQHF; CDR3nt: TGCGCCAGCAGCCAAGCTCCCGCGGACAGCGGGGGCAATCAGCCCCAGCATTTT
j_gene: TRBJ1-1; abundance: -; v_gene: TRBV28; len: 15; d_gene: TRBD1; CDR3aa: CASSLLPGQGAEAFF; CDR3nt: TGTGCCAGCAGTTTGTTACCGGGACAGGGGGCTGAAGCTTTCTTT
j_gene: TRBJ2-7; abundance: -; v_gene: TRBV19; len: 15; d_gene: TRBD2; CDR3aa: CASSTRLAGEREQYF; CDR3nt: TGTGCCAGTAGTACCAGACTAGCGGGAGAGCGAGAGCAGTACTTC
j_gene: TRBJ1-1; abundance: -; v_gene: TRBV28; len: 13; d_gene: -; CDR3aa: CASSEQGYTEAFF; CDR3nt: TGTGCCAGCAGTGAACAGGGTTACACTGAAGCTTTCTTT
j_gene: TRBJ1-1; abundance: few; v_gene: TRBV5-1; len: 14; d_gene: TRBD1; CDR3aa: CASSSAGGFTEAFF; CDR3nt: TGCGCCAGCAGCTCCGCAGGGGGTTTCACTGAAGCTTTCTTT
j_gene: TRBJ1-2; abundance: -; v_gene: TRBV5-6; len: 14; d_gene: -; CDR3aa: CASIGVGAGRGYTF; CDR3nt: TGTGCCAGCATCGGCGTGGGGGCAGGGAGAGGCTACACCTTC
j_gene: TRBJ2-7; abundance: -; v_gene: TRBV27; len: 14; d_gene: TRBD2; CDR3aa: CASSTGTSGLEQYF; CDR3nt: TGTGCCAGCAGTACCGGGACTAGCGGTTTAGAGCAGTACTTC
j_gene: TRBJ2-7; abundance: once; v_gene: TRBV19; len: 16; d_gene: TRBD1; CDR3aa: CASSFATGAPSYEQYF; CDR3nt: TGTGCCAGTAGTTTTGCGACAGGGGCCCCCTCCTACGAGCAGTACTTC
j_gene: TRBJ2-3; abundance: -; v_gene: TRBV9; len: 17; d_gene: TRBD2; CDR3aa: CASSAGLAVSSTDTQYF; CDR3nt: TGTGCCAGCAGCGCGGGACTAGCGGTCTCTAGCACAGATACGCAGTATTTT
j_gene: TRBJ2-1; abundance: -; v_gene: TRBV19; len: 16; d_gene: TRBD1; CDR3aa: CASSSGQGSSYNEQFF; CDR3nt: TGTGCCAGTAGTTCGGGACAGGGAAGCTCCTACAATGAGCAGTTCTTC
j_gene: TRBJ2-1; abundance: -; v_gene: TRBV7-9; len: 13; d_gene: TRBD2; CDR3aa: CASSSGLAVEQFF; CDR3nt: TGTGCCAGCAGCTCGGGACTAGCCGTTGAGCAGTTCTTC
j_gene: TRBJ2-2; abundance: -; v_gene: TRBV19; len: 13; d_gene: -; CDR3aa: CASSIQNTGELFF; CDR3nt: TGTGCCAGTAGTATCCAGAACACCGGGGAGCTGTTTTTT
j_gene: TRBJ2-4; abundance: -; v_gene: TRBV27; len: 15; d_gene: -; CDR3aa: CASSFSGSPKNIQYF; CDR3nt: TGTGCCAGCAGTTTCTCAGGGTCCCCCAAAAACATTCAGTACTTC
j_gene: TRBJ2-5; abundance: -; v_gene: TRBV27; len: 14; d_gene: -; CDR3aa: CASSSAETAETQYF; CDR3nt: TGTGCCAGCAGCTCAGCCGAGACAGCAGAGACCCAGTACTTC
j_gene: TRBJ1-6; abundance: -; v_gene: TRBV14; len: 17; d_gene: TRBD1; CDR3aa: CASSQDRKGAWHSPLHF; CDR3nt: TGTGCCAGCAGCCAAGATCGGAAGGGGGCCTGGCATTCACCCCTCCACTTT
j_gene: TRBJ2-5; abundance: -; v_gene: TRBV6-5; len: 15; d_gene: TRBD2; CDR3aa: CASSYGLAGAETQYF; CDR3nt: TGTGCCAGCAGTTATGGACTAGCGGGAGCTGAGACCCAGTACTTC
j_gene: TRBJ2-1; abundance: -; v_gene: TRBV19; len: 15; d_gene: TRBD1; CDR3aa: CASSIRDRGGNEQFF; CDR3nt: TGTGCCAGTAGTATCCGGGACAGGGGTGGCAATGAGCAGTTCTTC
j_gene: TRBJ2-3; abundance: -; v_gene: TRBV27; len: 17; d_gene: TRBD1; CDR3aa: CASSGPYSGTGSDTQYF; CDR3nt: TGTGCCAGCAGCGGTCCGTACTCTGGGACAGGGAGCGATACGCAGTATTTT
j_gene: TRBJ2-2; abundance: -; v_gene: TRBV28; len: 16; d_gene: TRBD1; CDR3aa: CASSLFGTGGAGELFF; CDR3nt: TGTGCCAGCAGTTTATTCGGGACAGGGGGAGCCGGGGAGCTGTTTTTT
j_gene: TRBJ2-7; abundance: few; v_gene: TRBV5-5; len: 17; d_gene: -; CDR3aa: CASSLFPGLRSSYEQYF; CDR3nt: TGTGCCAGCAGCTTATTCCCGGGACTCAGGAGCTCCTACGAGCAGTACTTC
j_gene: TRBJ2-3; abundance: -; v_gene: TRBV5-6; len: 18; d_gene: TRBD2; CDR3aa: CASSLVGSGISSTDTQYF; CDR3nt: TGTGCCAGCAGCTTGGTCGGTAGCGGGATTTCTAGCACAGATACGCAGTATTTT
j_gene: TRBJ2-1; abundance: -; v_gene: TRBV7-9; len: 16; d_gene: TRBD2; CDR3aa: CASSLRLAGGENEQFF; CDR3nt: TGTGCCAGCAGCTTACGACTAGCGGGAGGCGAAAATGAGCAGTTCTTC
j_gene: TRBJ2-4; abundance: few; v_gene: TRBV15; len: 18; d_gene: TRBD1; CDR3aa: CATSRDPFVGTGENIQYF; CDR3nt: TGTGCCACCAGCAGAGACCCTTTTGTAGGGACAGGGGAAAACATTCAGTACTTC
j_gene: TRBJ2-7; abundance: -; v_gene: TRBV28; len: 14; d_gene: -; CDR3aa: CASSYLGARNEQYF; CDR3nt: TGTGCCAGCAGTTACCTAGGGGCTAGGAACGAGCAGTACTTC
j_gene: TRBJ2-5; abundance: -; v_gene: TRBV30; len: 14; d_gene: -; CDR3aa: CAWSVGAGQETQYF; CDR3nt: TGTGCCTGGAGTGTAGGGGCAGGGCAAGAGACCCAGTACTTC
j_gene: TRBJ2-7; abundance: -; v_gene: TRBV4-3; len: 16; d_gene: TRBD1; CDR3aa: CASSQDTGTGDYEQYF; CDR3nt: TGCGCCAGCAGCCAAGATACCGGGACAGGGGACTACGAGCAGTACTTC
j_gene: TRBJ2-7; abundance: once; v_gene: TRBV4-1; len: 15; d_gene: TRBD1; CDR3aa: CASSPEPGQGYEQYF; CDR3nt: TGCGCCAGCAGCCCAGAACCGGGACAGGGCTACGAGCAGTACTTC
j_gene: TRBJ2-7; abundance: -; v_gene: TRBV7-6; len: 14; d_gene: TRBD1; CDR3aa: CASSLGTGSIGQYF; CDR3nt: TGTGCCAGCAGCTTAGGGACAGGGTCTATCGGGCAGTACTTC
j_gene: TRBJ2-7; abundance: -; v_gene: TRBV7-9; len: 15; d_gene: TRBD2; CDR3aa: CASSPSGRSSYEQYF; CDR3nt: TGTGCCAGCAGCCCAAGCGGGAGAAGCTCCTACGAGCAGTACTTC